Listed below are T cell receptor beta chains from one sample, sequenced in a study of technical replicates of blood from a few donors. Clones were sequenced by immunoSEQ multiplex PCR, and TCRdb holds only the in-frame ones, with some missing. The sample holds over 90,000 clones, roughly 96% seen once. The sequencing input was T cells isolated from PBMCs. All receptors derive from a human donor in good health. Each CDR3 is given without its conserved first and last residue. The D gene is left open where the match is weak.

V	J	D	CDR3
TRBV4-1	TRBJ1-1	NA	ASSHVGALNTEAF
TRBV7-9	TRBJ1-1	NA	ASSPPRDTLEPRTSF
TRBV11-2	TRBJ2-7	TRBD1	ASSFRLVGTVSYEQY
TRBV6-1	TRBJ1-6	NA	ASSTGGNSPLH
TRBV5-1	TRBJ2-1	NA	ASSGWEYNEQF
TRBV7-9	TRBJ1-1	TRBD1	ASSNSIDRAAEAF
TRBV19	TRBJ2-3	NA	ASSESLSSVHTDTQY
TRBV29-1	TRBJ2-1	TRBD2	SVEVASGPGFHNEQF
TRBV18	TRBJ2-7	NA	ASSPQSEYEQY
TRBV23-1	TRBJ2-2	TRBD2	ASSNRDYDNTGELF
TRBV11-2	TRBJ2-7	NA	ASSRMTSPPYEQY
TRBV5-4	TRBJ2-7	TRBD2	ASQSGGDATYEQY
TRBV7-6	TRBJ2-7	TRBD1	ASSSLQGKEQY
TRBV9	TRBJ1-2	NA	ASSVDRGSGYGYT
TRBV30	TRBJ2-7	NA	AWSGVQGSYEQY
TRBV10-1	TRBJ2-5	NA	ASSQTGRIGETQY
TRBV27	TRBJ1-5	NA	ASSYISSNQPQH
TRBV27	TRBJ2-1	NA	ASSFGGRAHYNEQF
TRBV5-1	TRBJ2-5	TRBD1	ASSFMGQAETQY
TRBV7-9	TRBJ2-1	NA	ASSSTLREQF
TRBV10-3	TRBJ1-2	TRBD1	AINPTGSNNYGYT
TRBV7-2	TRBJ1-2	NA	ASSLWTESYGYT
TRBV29-1	TRBJ1-2	NA	SVAADSWGYT
TRBV7-9	TRBJ1-1	NA	ASSLGTPRAF
TRBV29-1	TRBJ2-2	NA	SVAWGPGSGELF
TRBV18	TRBJ2-1	TRBD2	ASSSGTSGRAEKF
TRBV11-3	TRBJ1-1	NA	ASSSGRGRRGTEAF
TRBV6-5	TRBJ2-2	NA	ASSYDFGAFPGELF
TRBV10-3	TRBJ1-2	TRBD1	AITEPGQGPRVGYT
TRBV21-1	TRBJ2-3	NA	ASSTLLQGKATDTQY
TRBV29-1	TRBJ2-3	NA	SVLRTGLPTDTQY
TRBV28	TRBJ2-3	TRBD2	ASSFHFGLAGGYTDTQY
TRBV28	TRBJ1-2	NA	ASSRGIYGYT
TRBV11-1	TRBJ2-3	TRBD1	ASSLLAWDRAADTQY
TRBV6-1	TRBJ1-5	TRBD1	ASSEDIGTGLFSNQPQH
TRBV15	TRBJ2-1	TRBD1	ATSRDRDRGRNEQF
TRBV30	TRBJ1-4	NA	AWSPTQGSDEKLF
TRBV6-5	TRBJ1-2	NA	ASSYSKARNYGYT
TRBV11-3	TRBJ2-1	TRBD2	ASSLEFSGDEQF
TRBV4-1	TRBJ1-2	NA	ASSQSGIGGDYGYT
TRBV11-2	TRBJ1-1	TRBD1	ASSLTGDHTEAF
TRBV5-1	TRBJ1-3	NA	ASSTGDSGNTIY